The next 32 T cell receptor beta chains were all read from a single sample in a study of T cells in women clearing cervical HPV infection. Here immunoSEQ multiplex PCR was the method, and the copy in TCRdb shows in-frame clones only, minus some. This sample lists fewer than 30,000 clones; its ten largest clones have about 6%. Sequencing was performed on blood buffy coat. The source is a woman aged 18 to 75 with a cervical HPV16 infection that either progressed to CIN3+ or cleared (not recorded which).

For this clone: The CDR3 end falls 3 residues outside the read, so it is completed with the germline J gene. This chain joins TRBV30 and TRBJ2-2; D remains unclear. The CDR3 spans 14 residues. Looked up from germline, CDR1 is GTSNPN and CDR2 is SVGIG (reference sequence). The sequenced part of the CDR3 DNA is TGTGCCTGGAGGCCCGGCACCCAGGAAGAAAAG. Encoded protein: CAWRPGTQEEK. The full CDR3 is CAWRPGTQEEKLFF.

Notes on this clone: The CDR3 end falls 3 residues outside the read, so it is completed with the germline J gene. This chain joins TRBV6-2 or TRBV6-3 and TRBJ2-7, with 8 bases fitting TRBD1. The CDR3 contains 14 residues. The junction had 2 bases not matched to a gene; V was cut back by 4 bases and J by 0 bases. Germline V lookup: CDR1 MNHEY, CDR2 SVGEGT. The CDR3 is CASSFRGPSYEQYF. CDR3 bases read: TGTGCCAGCAGTTTCAGGGGGCCCTCCTACGAG.

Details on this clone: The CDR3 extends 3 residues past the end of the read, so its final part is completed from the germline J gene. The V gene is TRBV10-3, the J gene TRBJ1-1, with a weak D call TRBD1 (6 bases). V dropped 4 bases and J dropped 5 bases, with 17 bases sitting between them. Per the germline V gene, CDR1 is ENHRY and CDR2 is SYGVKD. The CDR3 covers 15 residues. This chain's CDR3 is CAISGRPGAETEAFF. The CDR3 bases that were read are TGTGCCATCAGTGGCCGCCCAGGGGCTGAGACTGAA.

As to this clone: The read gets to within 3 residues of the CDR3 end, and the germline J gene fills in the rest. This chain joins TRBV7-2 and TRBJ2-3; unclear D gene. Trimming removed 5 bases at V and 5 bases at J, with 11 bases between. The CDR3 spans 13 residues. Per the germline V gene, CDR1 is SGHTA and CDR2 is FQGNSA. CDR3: CASSQNSGDTQYF. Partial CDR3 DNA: TGTGCCAGCAGCCAAAATTCGGGAGATACG.

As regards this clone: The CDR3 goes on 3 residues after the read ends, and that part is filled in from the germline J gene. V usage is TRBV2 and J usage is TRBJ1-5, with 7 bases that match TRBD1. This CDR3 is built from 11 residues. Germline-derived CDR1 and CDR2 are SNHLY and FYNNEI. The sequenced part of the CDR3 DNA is TGTGCCAGCAGTGGGGACAGCCCC. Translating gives CASSGDSP. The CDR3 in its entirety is CASSGDSPQHF.

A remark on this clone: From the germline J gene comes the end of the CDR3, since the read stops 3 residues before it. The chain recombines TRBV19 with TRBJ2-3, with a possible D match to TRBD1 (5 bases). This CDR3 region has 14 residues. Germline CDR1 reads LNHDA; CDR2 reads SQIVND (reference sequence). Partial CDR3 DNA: TGTGCCAGTAGACCCCACAGGAATAATCAGCCG. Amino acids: CASRPHRNNQP. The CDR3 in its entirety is CASRPHRNNQPQYF.

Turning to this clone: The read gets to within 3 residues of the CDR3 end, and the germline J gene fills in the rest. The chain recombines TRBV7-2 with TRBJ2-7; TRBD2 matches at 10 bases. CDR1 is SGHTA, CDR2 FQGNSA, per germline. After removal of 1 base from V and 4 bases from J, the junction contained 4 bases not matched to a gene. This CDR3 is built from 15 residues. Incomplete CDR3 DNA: TGTGCCAGCAGCTTAGTTAGCGGGGGGCAATACGAG. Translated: CASSLVSGGQYE. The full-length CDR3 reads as CASSLVSGGQYEQYF. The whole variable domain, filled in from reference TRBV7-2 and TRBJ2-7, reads GAGVSQSPSNKVTEKGKDVELRCDPISGHTALYWYRQSLGQGLEFLIYFQGNSAPDKSGLPSDRFSAERTGGSVSTLTIQRTQQEDSAVYLCASSLVSGGQYEQYFGPGTRLTVT.

The sequenced part of the CDR3 DNA is TGCGCCAGCAGCTTGTCCCCGGACACCCATCAGGGC. Translation: CASSLSPDTHQG. The entire CDR3 is CASSLSPDTHQGYTF. This chain uses TRBV5-1 with TRBJ1-2; D possibly corresponds to TRBD1 (5 bases). Sequencing ends 3 residues short of the CDR3 end; the germline J gene provides the rest. This CDR3 is 15 amino acids long. The germline V gene has CDR1 SGHRS and CDR2 YFSETQ.

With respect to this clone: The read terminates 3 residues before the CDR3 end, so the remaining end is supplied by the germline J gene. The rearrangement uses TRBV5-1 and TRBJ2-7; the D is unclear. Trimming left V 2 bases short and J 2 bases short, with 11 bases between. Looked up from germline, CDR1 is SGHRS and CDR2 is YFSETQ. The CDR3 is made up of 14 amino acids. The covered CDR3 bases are TGCGCCAGCAGCTTTGACTCGGTCGCCTACGAG. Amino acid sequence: CASSFDSVAYE. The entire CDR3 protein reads CASSFDSVAYEQYF.

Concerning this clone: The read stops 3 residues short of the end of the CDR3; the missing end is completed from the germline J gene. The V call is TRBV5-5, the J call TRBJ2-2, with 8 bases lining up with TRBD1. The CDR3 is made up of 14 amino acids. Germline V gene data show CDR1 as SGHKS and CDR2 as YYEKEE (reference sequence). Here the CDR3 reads CASSMTGDNSPLFF. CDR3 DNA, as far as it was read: TGTGCCAGCAGCATGACAGGGGATAATTCACCG.

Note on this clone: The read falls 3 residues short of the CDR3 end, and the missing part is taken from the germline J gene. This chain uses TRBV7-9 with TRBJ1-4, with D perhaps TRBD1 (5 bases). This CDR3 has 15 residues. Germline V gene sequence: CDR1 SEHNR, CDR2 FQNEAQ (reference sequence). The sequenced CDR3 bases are TGTGCCAGCAGCGCCGCTCGTTCTGGGGCCAACGTA. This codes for CASSAARSGANV. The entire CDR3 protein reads CASSAARSGANVLFF.

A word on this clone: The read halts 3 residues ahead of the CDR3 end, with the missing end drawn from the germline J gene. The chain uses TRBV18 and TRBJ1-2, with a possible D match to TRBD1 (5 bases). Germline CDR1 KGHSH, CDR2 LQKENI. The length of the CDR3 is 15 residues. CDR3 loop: CASSPTSGGTYDYTF. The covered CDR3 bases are TGTGCCAGCTCACCTACTAGCGGGGGGACGTACGAC. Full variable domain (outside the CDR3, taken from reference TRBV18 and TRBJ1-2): NAGVMQNPRHLVRRRGQEARLRCSPMKGHSHVYWYRQLPEEGLKFMVYLQKENIIDESGMPKERFSAEFPKEGPSILRIQQVVRGDSAAYFCASSPTSGGTYDYTFGSGTRLTVV.

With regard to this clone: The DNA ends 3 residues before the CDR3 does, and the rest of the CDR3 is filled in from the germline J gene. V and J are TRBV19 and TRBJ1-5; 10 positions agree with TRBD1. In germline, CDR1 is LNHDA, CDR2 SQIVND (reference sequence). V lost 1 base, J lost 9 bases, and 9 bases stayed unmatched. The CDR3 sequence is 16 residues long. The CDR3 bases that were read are TGTGCCAGTAGTATAGGGGGGACAGGGGAGTGGCGGCCC. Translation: CASSIGGTGEWRP. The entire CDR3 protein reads CASSIGGTGEWRPQHF.

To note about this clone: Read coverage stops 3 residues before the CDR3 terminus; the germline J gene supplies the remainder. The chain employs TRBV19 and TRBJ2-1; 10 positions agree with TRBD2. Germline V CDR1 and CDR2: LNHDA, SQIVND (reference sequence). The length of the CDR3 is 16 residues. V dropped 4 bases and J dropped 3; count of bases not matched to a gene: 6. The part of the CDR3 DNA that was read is TGTGCCAGTAGTACGGGCAGCGGGAGGGTCTACAATGAG. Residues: CASSTGSGRVYNE. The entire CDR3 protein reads CASSTGSGRVYNEQFF.

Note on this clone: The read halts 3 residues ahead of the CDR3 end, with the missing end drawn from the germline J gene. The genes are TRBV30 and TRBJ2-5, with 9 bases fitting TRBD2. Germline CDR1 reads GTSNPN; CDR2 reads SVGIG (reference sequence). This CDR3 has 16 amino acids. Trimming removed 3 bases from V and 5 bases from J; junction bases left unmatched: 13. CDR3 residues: CAWSRTKTSGRETQYF. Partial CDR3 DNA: TGTGCCTGGAGCCGAACCAAAACCAGCGGGAGGGAGACC.

Partial CDR3 DNA: TGCGCCAGCAGCGACGACAGGGGGCGCTTCGAG. This encodes CASSDDRGRFE. The whole CDR3 protein reads CASSDDRGRFEQYF. This chain joins TRBV5-1 and TRBJ2-7; TRBD1 aligns across 10 bases. The read finishes 3 residues shy of the CDR3 end, and the germline J gene is used to complete it. The CDR3 extends over 14 amino acids. Germline V gene sequence: CDR1 SGHRS, CDR2 YFSETQ. After removal of 4 bases from V and 6 bases from J, the junction contained 7 bases not matched to a gene. The whole variable domain, remainder taken from reference TRBV5-1 and TRBJ2-7, is KAGVTQTPRYLIKTRGQQVTLSCSPISGHRSVSWYQQTPGQGLQFLFEYFSETQRNKGNFPGRFSGRQFSNSRSEMNVSTLELGDSALYLCASSDDRGRFEQYFGPGTRLTVT.

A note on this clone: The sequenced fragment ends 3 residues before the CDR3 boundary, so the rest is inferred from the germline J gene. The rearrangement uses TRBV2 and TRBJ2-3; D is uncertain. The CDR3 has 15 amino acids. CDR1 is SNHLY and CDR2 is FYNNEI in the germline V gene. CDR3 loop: CASSDQRNLQETQYF. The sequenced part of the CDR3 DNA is TGTGCCAGCAGTGATCAGCGCAACCTCCAAGAGACG. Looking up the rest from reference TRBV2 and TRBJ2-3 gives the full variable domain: EPEVTQTPSHQVTQMGQEVILRCVPISNHLYFYWYRQILGQKVEFLVSFYNNEISEKSEIFDDQFSVERPDGSNFTLKIRSTKLEDSAMYFCASSDQRNLQETQYFGPGTRLTVL.

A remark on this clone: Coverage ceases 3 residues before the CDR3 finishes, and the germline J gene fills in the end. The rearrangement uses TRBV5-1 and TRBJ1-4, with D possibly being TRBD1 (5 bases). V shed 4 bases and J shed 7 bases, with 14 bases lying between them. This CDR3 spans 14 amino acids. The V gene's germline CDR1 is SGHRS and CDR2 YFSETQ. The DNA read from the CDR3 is TGCGCCAGCAGCCTGAGGGGTTACGGTGAAAAA. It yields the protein CASSLRGYGEK. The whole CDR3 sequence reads CASSLRGYGEKLFF. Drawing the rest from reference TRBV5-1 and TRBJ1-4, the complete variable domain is KAGVTQTPRYLIKTRGQQVTLSCSPISGHRSVSWYQQTPGQGLQFLFEYFSETQRNKGNFPGRFSGRQFSNSRSEMNVSTLELGDSALYLCASSLRGYGEKLFFGSGTQLSVL.

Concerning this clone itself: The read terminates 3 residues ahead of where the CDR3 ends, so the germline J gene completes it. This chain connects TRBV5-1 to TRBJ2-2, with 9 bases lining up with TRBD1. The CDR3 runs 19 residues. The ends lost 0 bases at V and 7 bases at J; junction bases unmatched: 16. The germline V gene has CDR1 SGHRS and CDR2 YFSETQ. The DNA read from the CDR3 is TGCGCCAGCAGCTTGGAAATCACGGGACAGGGTAACTCCGGCGGGGAG. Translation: CASSLEITGQGNSGGE. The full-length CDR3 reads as CASSLEITGQGNSGGELFF.

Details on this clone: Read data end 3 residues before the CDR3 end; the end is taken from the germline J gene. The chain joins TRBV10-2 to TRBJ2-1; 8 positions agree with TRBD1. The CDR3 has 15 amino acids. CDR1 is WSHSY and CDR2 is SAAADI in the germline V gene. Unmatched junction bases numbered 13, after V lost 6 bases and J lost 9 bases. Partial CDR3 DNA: TGCGCCAGCAGCGCGCAGGGGGCCCAAGTGGGTGAG. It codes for CASSAQGAQVGE. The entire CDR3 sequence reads CASSAQGAQVGEQFF.

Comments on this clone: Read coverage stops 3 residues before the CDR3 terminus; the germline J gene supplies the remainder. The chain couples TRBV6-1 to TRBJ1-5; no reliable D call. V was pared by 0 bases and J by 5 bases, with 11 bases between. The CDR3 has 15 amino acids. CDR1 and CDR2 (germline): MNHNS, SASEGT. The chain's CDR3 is CASSEAQVFHQPQHF. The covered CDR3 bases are TGTGCCAGCAGTGAAGCGCAGGTATTCCATCAGCCC.

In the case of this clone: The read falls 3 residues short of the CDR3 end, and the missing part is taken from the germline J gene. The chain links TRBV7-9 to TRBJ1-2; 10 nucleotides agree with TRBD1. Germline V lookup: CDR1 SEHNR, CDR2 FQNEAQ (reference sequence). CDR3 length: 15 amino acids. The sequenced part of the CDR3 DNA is TGTGCCAGCAGCTCAGGAGGGACAGGGGTCTACGAC. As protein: CASSSGGTGVYD. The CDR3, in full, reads CASSSGGTGVYDYTF.

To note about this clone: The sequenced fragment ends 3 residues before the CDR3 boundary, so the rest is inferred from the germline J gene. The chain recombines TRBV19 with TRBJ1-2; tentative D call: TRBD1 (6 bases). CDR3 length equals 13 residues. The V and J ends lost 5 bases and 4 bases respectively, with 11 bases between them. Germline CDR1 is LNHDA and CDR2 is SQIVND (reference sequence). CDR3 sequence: CASSPGQLYGYTF. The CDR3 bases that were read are TGTGCCAGTAGTCCAGGACAGCTCTATGGC.

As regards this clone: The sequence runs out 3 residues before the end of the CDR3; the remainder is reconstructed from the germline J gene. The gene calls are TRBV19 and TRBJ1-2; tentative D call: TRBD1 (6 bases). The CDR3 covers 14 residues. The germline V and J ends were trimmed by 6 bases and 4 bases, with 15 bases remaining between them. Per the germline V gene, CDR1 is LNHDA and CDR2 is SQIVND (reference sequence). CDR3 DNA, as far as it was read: TGTGCCAGTAGCCCCGGCACAGGGACCTATGGC. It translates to CASSPGTGTYG. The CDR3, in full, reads CASSPGTGTYGYTF.

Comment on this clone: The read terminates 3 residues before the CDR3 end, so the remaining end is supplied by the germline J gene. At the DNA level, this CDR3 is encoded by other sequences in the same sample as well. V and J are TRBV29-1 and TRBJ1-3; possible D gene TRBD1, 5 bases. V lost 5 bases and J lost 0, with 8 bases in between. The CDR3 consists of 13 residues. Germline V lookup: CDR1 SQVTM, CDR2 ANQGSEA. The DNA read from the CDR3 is TGCAGCGTTCAGGACACCTCTGGAAACACC. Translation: CSVQDTSGNT. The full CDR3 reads CSVQDTSGNTIYF.

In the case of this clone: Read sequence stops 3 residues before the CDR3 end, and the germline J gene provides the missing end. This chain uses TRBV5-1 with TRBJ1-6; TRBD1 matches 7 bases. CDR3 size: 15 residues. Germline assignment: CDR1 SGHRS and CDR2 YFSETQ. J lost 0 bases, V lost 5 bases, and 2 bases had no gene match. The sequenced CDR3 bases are TGCGCCAGCAGGGGACAGAGCTCCTATAATTCACCC. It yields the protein CASRGQSSYNSP. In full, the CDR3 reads CASRGQSSYNSPLHF.

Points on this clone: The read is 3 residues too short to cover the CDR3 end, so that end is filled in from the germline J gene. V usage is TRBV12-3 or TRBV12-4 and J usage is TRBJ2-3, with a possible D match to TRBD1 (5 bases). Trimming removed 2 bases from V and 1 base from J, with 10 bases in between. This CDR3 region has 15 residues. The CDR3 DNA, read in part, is TGTGCCAGCAGTTTACTACAGGACGGCACAGATACG. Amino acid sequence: CASSLLQDGTDT. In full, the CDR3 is CASSLLQDGTDTQYF.

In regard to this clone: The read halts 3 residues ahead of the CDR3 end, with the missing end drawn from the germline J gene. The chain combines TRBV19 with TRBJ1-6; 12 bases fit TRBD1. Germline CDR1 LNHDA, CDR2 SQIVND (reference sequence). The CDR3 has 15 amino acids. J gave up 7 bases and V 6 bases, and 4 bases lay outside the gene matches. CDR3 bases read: TGTGCCAGTAGCGGGACAGGGGGCTTCAATTCACCC. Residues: CASSGTGGFNSP. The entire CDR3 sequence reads CASSGTGGFNSPLHF.

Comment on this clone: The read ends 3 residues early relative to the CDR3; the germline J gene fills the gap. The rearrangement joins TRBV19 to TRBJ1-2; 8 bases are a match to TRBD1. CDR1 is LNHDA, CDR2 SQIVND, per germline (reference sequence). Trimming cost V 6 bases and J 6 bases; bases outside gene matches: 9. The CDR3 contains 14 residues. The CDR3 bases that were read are TGTGCCAGTAGGGAGGCAGGGGGCCTGAATGGC. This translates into CASREAGGLNG. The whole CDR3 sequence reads CASREAGGLNGYTF.

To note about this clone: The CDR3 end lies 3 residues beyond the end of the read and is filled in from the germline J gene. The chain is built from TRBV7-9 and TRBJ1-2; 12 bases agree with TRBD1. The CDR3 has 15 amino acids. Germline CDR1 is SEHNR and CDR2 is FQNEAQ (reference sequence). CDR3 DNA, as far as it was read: TGTGCCAGCACAGGGACAGGGGGCGATCTGGAGGGC. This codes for CASTGTGGDLEG. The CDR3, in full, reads CASTGTGGDLEGYTF.

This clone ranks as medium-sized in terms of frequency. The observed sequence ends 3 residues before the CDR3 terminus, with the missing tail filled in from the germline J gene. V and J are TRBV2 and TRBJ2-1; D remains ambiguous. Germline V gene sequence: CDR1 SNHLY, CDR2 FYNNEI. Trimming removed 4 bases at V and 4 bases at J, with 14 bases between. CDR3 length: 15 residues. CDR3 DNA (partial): TGTGCCAGCAGTGTCGGTGCGTCCGGTTACAATGAG. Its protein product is CASSVGASGYNE. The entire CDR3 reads CASSVGASGYNEQFF.

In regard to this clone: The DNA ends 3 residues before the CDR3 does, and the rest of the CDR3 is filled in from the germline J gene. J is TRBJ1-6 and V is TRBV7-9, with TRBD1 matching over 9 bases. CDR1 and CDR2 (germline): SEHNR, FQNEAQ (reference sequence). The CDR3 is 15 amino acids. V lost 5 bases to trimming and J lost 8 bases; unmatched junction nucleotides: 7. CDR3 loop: CASSRRTGEDSPLHF. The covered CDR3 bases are TGTGCCAGCAGCCGCCGGACAGGGGAGGATTCACCC.